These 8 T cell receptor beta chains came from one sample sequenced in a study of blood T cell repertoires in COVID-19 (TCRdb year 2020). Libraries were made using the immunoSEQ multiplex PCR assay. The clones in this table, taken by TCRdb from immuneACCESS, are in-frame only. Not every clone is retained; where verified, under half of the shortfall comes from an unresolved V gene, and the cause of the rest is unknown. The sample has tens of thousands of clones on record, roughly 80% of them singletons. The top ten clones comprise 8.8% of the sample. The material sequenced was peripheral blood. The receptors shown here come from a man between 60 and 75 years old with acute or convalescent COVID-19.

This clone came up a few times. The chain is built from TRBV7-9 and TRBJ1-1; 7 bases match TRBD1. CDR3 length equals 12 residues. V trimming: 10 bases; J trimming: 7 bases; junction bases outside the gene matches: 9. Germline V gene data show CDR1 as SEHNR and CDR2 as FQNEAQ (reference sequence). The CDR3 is CATKLGQVEAFF. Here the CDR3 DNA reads TGTGCCACAAAACTCGGACAGGTTGAAGCTTTCTTT.

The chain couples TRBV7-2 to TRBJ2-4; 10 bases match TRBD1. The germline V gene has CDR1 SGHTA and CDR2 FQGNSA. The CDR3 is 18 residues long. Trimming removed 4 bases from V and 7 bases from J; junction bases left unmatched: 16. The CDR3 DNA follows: TGTGCCAGCAGCTACATGCCGGGACAGGGGCCGGGGGCGAACATTCAGTACTTC. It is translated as CASSYMPGQGPGANIQYF.

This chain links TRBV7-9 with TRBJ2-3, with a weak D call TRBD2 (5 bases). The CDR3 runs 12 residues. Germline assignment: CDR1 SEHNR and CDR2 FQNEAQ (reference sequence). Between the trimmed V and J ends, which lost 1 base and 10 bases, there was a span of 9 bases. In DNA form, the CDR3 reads TGTGCCAGCAGCTTAGGAGGGTTGGCGCAGTATTTT. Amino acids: CASSLGGLAQYF.

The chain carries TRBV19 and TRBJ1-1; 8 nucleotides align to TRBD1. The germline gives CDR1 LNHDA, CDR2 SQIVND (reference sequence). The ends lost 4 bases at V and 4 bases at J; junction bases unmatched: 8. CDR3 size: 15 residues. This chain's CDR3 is CASSSTGGAGTEAFF. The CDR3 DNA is TGTGCCAGTAGTAGTACAGGGGGTGCCGGCACTGAAGCTTTCTTT.

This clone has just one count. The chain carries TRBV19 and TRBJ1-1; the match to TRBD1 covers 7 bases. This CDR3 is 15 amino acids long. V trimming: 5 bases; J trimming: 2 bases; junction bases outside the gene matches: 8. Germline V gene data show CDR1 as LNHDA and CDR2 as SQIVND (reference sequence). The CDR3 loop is CASSPTNRGNTEAFF. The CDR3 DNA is TGTGCCAGTAGTCCAACAAACAGGGGAAACACTGAAGCTTTCTTT.

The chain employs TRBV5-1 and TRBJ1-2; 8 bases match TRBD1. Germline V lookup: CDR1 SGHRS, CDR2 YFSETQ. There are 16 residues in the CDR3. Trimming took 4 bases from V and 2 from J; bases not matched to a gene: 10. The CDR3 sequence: CASSGGQGSLNYGYTF. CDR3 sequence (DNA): TGCGCCAGCAGCGGAGGACAGGGATCCCTAAACTATGGCTACACCTTC.

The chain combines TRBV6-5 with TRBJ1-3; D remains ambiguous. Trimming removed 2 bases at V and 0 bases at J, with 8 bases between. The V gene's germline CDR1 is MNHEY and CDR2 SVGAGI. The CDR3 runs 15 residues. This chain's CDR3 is CASSYAYGSGNTIYF. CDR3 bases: TGTGCCAGCAGTTACGCCTATGGCTCTGGAAACACCATATATTTT.

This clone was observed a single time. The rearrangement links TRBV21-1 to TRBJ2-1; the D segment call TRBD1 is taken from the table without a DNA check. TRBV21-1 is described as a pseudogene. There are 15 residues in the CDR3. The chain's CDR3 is CAVSAAGGADGEQFF. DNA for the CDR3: TGTGCCGTCTCGGCTGCAGGGGGCGCGGACGGTGAGCAGTTCTTC.